This T cell receptor (beta chain) is drawn from a study of blood T cell repertoires in COVID-19. Germline V gene sequence: CDR1 SGHDT, CDR2 YYEEEE. CDR3 length equals 17 residues. V shed 4 bases and J 2 bases; nucleotides not matched to a gene: 12. Produced via immunoSEQ multiplex PCR; TCRdb's table is partial and in-frame only. The data contain about 150,000 clones, over 70% of them singletons. The clonotype originates from a man in his sixties with acute or convalescent COVID-19. The sample consisted of peripheral blood. The chain has TRBV5-6 and TRBJ1-1, with 9 bases that match TRBD1. The CDR3 DNA reads TGTGCCAGCAGCCTACAGGGGGCCCCGGAGATAAACACTGAAGCTTTCTTT. Translating it yields CASSLQGAPEINTEAFF.